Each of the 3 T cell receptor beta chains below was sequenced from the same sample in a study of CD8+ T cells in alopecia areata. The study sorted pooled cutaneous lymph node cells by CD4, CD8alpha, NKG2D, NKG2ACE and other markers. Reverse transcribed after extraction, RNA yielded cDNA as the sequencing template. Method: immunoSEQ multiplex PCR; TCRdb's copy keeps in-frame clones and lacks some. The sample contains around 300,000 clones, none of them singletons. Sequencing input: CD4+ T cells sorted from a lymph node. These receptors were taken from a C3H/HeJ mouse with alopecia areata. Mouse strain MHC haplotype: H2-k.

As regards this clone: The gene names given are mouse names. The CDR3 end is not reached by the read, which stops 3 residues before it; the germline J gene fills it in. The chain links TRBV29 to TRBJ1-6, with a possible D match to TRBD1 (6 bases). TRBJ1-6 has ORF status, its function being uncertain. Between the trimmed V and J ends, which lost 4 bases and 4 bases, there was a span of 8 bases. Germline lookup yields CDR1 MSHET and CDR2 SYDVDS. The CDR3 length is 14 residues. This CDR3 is CASSSQGYNSPLYF. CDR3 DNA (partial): TGTGCTAGCAGTTCTCAGGGGTATAATTCGCCC.

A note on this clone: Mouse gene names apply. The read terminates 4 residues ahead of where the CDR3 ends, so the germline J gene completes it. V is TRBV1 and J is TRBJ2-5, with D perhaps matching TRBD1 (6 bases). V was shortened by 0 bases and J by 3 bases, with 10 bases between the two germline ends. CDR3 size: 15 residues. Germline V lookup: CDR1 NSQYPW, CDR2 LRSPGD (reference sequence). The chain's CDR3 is CTCSAERGQQDTQYF. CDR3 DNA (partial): TGCACCTGCAGTGCAGAGAGGGGACAACAAGAC.

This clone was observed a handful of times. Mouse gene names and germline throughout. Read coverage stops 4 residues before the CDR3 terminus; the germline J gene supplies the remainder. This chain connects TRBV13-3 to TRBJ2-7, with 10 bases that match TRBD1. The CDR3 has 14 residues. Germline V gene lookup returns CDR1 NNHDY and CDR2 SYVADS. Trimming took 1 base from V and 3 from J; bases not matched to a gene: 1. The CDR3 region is CASSDRDRGYEQYF. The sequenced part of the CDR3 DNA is TGTGCCAGCAGTGATCGGGACAGGGGCTAT.